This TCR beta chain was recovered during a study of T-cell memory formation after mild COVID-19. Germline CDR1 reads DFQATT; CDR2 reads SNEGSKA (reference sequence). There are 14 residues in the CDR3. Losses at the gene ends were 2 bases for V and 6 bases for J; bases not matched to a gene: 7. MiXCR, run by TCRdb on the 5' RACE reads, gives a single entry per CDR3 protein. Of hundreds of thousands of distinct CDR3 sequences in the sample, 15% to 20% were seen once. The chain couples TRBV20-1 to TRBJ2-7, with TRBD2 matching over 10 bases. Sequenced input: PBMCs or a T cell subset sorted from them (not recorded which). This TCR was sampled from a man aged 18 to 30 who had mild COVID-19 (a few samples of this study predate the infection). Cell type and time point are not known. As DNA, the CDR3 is TGCAGTGCTAGATGGCTAGCGGGGGCAATCGAGCAGTACTTC. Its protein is CSARWLAGAIEQYF.